This TCR beta chain was obtained from a study of blood T cell repertoires in COVID-19. The wider study: Acute and convalescent COVID-19 samples came from the United States, Italy and Spain. T cells, B-cell-depleted T cells, or PBMCs provided the cDNA or gDNA that served as material.

The CDR3 totals 16 residues. The V gene's germline CDR1 is GTSNPN and CDR2 SVGIG (reference sequence). Trimming removed 2 bases from V and 5 bases from J; junction bases left unmatched: 15. This clone was detected only a few times. Original handling: By means of reference gene primer amplification, nucleated cell counts were estimated. TCRdb's table, derived via immunoSEQ multiplex PCR, lists solely in-frame clones and lacks some. Clone size and the V and J calls come from that table; the DNA yielded D and trimming. This table has 210,000 or so clones, around 80% appearing once. This clonotype was sampled from a woman between 35 and 50 years old with acute or convalescent COVID-19. The sequencing sample was made of peripheral blood. This chain connects TRBV30 to TRBJ2-7, with TRBD1 matching 7 bases. CDR3 DNA: TGTGCCTGGAGTCCTACCAAGACAGGGTTAGGCCACGAGCAGTACTTC. Translating it yields CAWSPTKTGLGHEQYF.